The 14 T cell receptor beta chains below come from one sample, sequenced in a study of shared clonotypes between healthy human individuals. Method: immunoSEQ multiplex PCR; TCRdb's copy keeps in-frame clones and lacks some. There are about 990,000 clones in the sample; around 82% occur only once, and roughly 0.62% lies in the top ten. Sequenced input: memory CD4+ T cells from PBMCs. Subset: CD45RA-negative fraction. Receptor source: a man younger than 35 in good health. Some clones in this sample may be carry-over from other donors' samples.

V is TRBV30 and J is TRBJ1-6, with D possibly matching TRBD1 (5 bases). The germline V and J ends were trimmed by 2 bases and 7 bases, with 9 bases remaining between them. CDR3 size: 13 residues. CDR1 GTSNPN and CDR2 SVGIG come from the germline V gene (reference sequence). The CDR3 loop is CAWSQGANSPLHF. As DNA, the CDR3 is TGTGCCTGGAGTCAGGGAGCAAATTCACCCCTCCACTTT.

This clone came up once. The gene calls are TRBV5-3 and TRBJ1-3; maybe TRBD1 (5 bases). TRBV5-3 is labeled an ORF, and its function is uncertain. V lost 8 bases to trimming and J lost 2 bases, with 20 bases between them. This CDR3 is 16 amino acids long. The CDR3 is CASAFRFGGAGNTIYF. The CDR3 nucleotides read TGTGCCAGCGCCTTTCGATTCGGGGGGGCTGGAAACACCATATATTTT.

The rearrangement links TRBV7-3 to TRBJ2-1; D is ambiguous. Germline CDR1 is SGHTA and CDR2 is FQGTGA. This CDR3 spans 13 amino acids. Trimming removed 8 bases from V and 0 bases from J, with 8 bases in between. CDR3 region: CASLLNSYNEQFF. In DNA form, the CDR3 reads TGTGCCAGCCTTCTGAACTCCTACAATGAGCAGTTCTTC. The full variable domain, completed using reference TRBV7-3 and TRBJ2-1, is GAGVSQTPSNKVTEKGKYVELRCDPISGHTALYWYRQSLGQGPEFLIYFQGTGAADDSGLPNDRFFAVRPEGSVSTLKIQRTERGDSAVYLCASLLNSYNEQFFGPGTRLTVL.

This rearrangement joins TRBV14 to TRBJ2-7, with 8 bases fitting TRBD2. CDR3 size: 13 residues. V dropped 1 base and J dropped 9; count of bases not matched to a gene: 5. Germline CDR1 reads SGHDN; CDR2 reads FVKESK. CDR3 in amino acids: CASSQVGGASQYF. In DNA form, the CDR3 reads TGTGCCAGCAGCCAAGTCGGGGGGGCGTCGCAGTACTTC.

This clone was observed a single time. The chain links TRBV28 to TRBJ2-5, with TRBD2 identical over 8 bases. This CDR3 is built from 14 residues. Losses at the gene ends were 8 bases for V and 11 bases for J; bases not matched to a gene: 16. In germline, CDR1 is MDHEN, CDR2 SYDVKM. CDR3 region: CASATSGRDDAQYF. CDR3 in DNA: TGTGCCAGCGCCACTAGCGGAAGGGACGACGCGCAGTACTTC.

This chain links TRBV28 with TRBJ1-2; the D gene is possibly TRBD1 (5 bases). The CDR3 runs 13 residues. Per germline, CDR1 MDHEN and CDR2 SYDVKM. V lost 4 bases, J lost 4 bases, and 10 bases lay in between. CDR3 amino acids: CASSSGDFYGYTF. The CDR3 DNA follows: TGTGCCAGCAGTTCTGGGGACTTCTATGGCTACACCTTC.

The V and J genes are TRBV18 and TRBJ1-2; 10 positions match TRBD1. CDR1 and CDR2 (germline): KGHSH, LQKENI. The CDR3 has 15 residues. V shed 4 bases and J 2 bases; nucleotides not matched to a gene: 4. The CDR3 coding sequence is TGTGCCAGCTCACTCGGGGACAGGGGAAACTATGGCTACACCTTC. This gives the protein CASSLGDRGNYGYTF. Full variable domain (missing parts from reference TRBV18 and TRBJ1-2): NAGVMQNPRHLVRRRGQEARLRCSPMKGHSHVYWYRQLPEEGLKFMVYLQKENIIDESGMPKERFSAEFPKEGPSILRIQQVVRGDSAAYFCASSLGDRGNYGYTFGSGTRLTVV.

The DNA of the CDR3 is TGTGCCAGCAGTTACGAGTTGGGACTCACCGGGGAGCTGTTTTTT. Translating gives CASSYELGLTGELFF. The chain combines TRBV6-5 with TRBJ2-2; tentative D call: TRBD2 (6 bases). CDR3 length: 15 amino acids. The V and J ends lost 2 bases and 4 bases respectively, with 11 bases between them. Per germline, CDR1 MNHEY and CDR2 SVGAGI.

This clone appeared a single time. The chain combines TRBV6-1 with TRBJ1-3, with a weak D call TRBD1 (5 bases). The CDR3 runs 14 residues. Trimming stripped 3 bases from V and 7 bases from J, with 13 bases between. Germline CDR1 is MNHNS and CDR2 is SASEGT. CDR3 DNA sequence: TGTGCCAGCAGTGAGGGCCAGGGAGTGAACACCATATATTTT. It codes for CASSEGQGVNTIYF.

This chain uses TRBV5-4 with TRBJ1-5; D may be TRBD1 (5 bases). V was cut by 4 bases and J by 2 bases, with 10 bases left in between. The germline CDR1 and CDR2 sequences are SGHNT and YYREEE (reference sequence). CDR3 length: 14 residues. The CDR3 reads CASSPGFGNQPQHF. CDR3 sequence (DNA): TGTGCCAGCAGCCCAGGGTTTGGCAATCAGCCCCAGCATTTT.

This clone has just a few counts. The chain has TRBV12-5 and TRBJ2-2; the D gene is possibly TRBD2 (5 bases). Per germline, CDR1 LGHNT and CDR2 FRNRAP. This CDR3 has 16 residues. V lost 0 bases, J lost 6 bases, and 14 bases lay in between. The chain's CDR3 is CASGLVRGEAAGELFF. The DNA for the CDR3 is TGTGCTAGTGGTTTGGTACGCGGAGAAGCGGCCGGGGAGCTGTTTTTT.

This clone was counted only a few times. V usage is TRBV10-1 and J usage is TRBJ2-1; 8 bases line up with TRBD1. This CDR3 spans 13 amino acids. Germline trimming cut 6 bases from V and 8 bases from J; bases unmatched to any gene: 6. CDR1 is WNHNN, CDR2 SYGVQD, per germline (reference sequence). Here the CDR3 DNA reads TGCGCCAGCAGAAGGACAGGGAATGATGAGCAGTTCTTC. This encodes CASRRTGNDEQFF.

CDR3 DNA sequence: TGTGCCTGGAGTGTAGGACAACCAGATACGCAGTATTTT. This encodes CAWSVGQPDTQYF. The chain couples TRBV30 to TRBJ2-3, with TRBD1 as a possible D gene (5 bases). The CDR3 totals 13 residues. Germline assignment: CDR1 GTSNPN and CDR2 SVGIG (reference sequence). The V gene lost 0 bases and the J gene lost 4 bases, with 8 bases spanning the gap.

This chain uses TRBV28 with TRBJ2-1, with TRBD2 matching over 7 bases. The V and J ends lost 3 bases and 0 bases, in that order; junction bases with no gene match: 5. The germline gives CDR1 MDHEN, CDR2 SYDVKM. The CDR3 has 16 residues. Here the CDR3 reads CASSFSAGVSYNEQFF. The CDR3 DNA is TGTGCCAGCAGTTTTTCCGCGGGAGTCTCCTACAATGAGCAGTTCTTC.